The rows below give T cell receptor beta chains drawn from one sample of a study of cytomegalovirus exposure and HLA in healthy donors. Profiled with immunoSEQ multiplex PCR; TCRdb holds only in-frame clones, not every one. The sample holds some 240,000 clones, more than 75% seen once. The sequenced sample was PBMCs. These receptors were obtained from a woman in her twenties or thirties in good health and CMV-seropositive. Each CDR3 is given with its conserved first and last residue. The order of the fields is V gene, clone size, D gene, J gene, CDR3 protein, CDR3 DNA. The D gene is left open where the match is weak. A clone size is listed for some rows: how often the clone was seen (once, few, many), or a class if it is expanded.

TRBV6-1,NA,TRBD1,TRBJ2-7,CASRPGQGTYEQYF,TGTGCCAGCAGGCCGGGACAGGGAACCTACGAGCAGTACTTC
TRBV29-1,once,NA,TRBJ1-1,CSVDTTPKNTEAFF,TGCAGCGTAGACACGACGCCTAAGAACACTGAAGCTTTCTTT
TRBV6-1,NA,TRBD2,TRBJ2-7,CASMNSGRAYEQYF,TGTGCCAGCATGAATAGCGGGAGGGCCTACGAGCAGTACTTC
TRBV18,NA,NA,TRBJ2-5,CASSPWGGPYQETQYF,TGTGCCAGCTCACCATGGGGGGGCCCGTACCAAGAGACCCAGTACTTC
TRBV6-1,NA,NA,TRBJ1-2,CASIPGRDYGYTF,TGTGCCAGCATCCCAGGCAGGGACTATGGCTACACCTTC
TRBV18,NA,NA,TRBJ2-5,CASCTSSAGVWETQYF,TGTGCCAGCTGTACATCCAGCGCAGGGGTCTGGGAGACCCAGTACTTC
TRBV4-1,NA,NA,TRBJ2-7,CASSQAASADYEQYF,TGCGCCAGCAGCCAAGCGGCTAGCGCGGACTACGAGCAGTACTTC
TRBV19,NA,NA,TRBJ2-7,CASSIEGKSYEQYF,TGTGCCAGTAGTATTGAGGGAAAATCCTACGAGCAGTACTTC
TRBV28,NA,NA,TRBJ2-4,CASSPGYLAKNIQYF,TGTGCCAGCAGTCCCGGTTATCTAGCCAAAAACATTCAGTACTTC
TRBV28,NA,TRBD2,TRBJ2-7,CASSSLREGGEQYF,TGTGCCAGCAGTTCCCTACGGGAGGGCGGCGAGCAGTACTTC
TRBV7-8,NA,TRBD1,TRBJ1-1,CASSLGPAGTVNTEAFF,TGTGCCAGCAGCTTAGGTCCGGCCGGGACAGTGAACACTGAAGCTTTCTTT
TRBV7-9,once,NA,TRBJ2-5,CASSFGVSGETQYF,TGTGCCAGCAGCTTCGGGGTTTCGGGGGAGACCCAGTACTTC
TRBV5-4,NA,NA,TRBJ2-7,CASSLLGASSYEQYF,TGTGCCAGCAGCTTGTTGGGGGCCAGCTCCTACGAGCAGTACTTC
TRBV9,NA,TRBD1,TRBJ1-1,CASSSDRGGNTEAFF,TGTGCCAGCAGCTCCGACAGGGGGGGGAACACTGAAGCTTTCTTT
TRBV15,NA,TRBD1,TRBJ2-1,CATSREGQAYNEQFF,TGTGCCACCAGCAGAGAGGGACAGGCGTACAATGAGCAGTTCTTC
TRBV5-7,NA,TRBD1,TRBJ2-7,CASSFTRDRHRGSYEQYF,TGTGCCAGCAGCTTCACGCGGGACAGGCACAGGGGATCCTACGAGCAGTACTTC
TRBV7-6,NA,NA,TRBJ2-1,CASSLRTAMSYNEQFF,TGTGCCAGCAGCCTAAGGACAGCCATGTCCTACAATGAGCAGTTCTTC
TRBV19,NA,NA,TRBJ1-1,CATKGTAIGGNTEAFF,TGTGCCACCAAGGGGACCGCGATCGGGGGGAACACTGAAGCTTTCTTT
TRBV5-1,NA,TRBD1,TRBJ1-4,CASSFQGAGYEKLFF,TGCGCCAGCAGCTTTCAGGGGGCTGGATATGAAAAACTGTTTTTT
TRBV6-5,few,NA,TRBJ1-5,CASGNNQPQHF,TGTGCCAGCGGCAACAATCAGCCCCAGCATTTT
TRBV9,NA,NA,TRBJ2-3,CASSVAGADTDTQYF,TGTGCCAGCAGCGTAGCTGGGGCCGACACAGATACGCAGTATTTT
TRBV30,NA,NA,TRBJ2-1,CAWSVTSYNEQFF,TGTGCCTGGAGTGTGACTAGCTACAATGAGCAGTTCTTC
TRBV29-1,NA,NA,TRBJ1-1,CSAQGAENTEAFF,TGCAGCGCCCAAGGTGCGGAGAACACTGAAGCTTTCTTT
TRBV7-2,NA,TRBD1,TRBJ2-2,CASTLDRATGELFF,TGTGCCAGCACCCTCGACAGGGCAACCGGGGAGCTGTTTTTT
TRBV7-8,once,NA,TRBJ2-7,CASSLEGSLMVEQYF,TGTGCCAGCAGCCTGGAGGGCTCCCTGATGGTGGAGCAGTACTTC
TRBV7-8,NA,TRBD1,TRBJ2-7,CASSLRGQGYEQYF,TGTGCCAGCAGCTTAAGGGGACAGGGGTACGAGCAGTACTTC
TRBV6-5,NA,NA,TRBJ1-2,CASSESVVGYTF,TGTGCCAGCAGTGAATCGGTTGTGGGCTACACCTTC
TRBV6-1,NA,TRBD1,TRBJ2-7,CASRPSRTGLEQYF,TGTGCCAGCAGGCCATCCAGGACAGGGCTCGAGCAGTACTTC
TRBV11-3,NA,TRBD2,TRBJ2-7,CASSLFYLAGGPYEQYF,TGTGCCAGCAGCTTATTTTACCTAGCGGGAGGTCCCTACGAGCAGTACTTC
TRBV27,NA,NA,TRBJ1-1,CASSFSRRGGVDTEAFF,TGTGCCAGCAGTTTCTCCCGGAGGGGGGGCGTAGACACTGAAGCTTTCTTT
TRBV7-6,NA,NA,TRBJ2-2,CASRSDTTVGGELFF,TGTGCCAGCAGATCCGACACGACGGTTGGCGGGGAGCTGTTTTTT
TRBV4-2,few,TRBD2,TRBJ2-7,CASSQDGTSFLEQYF,TGTGCCAGCAGCCAAGATGGGACTAGTTTCCTTGAGCAGTACTTC
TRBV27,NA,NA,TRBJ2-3,CASSLTLGTGLPDTQYF,TGTGCCAGCAGTTTGACTTTGGGAACAGGGCTCCCAGATACGCAGTATTTT
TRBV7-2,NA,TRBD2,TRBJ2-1,CASSFSGVYNEQFF,TGTGCCAGCAGCTTTAGCGGGGTCTACAATGAGCAGTTCTTC
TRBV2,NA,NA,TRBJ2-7,CASQRVYGGEQYF,TGTGCCAGCCAGCGGGTATATGGAGGGGAGCAGTACTTC
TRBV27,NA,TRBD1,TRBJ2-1,CASSGRDSSPHNEQFF,TGTGCCAGCAGTGGTCGGGACAGTAGCCCCCACAATGAGCAGTTCTTC
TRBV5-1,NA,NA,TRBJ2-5,CASSSSGEETQYF,TGCGCCAGCAGCTCCTCGGGTGAAGAGACCCAGTACTTC
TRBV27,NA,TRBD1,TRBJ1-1,CASIPHQGGLENTEAFF,TGTGCCAGCATACCCCATCAAGGGGGCCTCGAGAACACTGAAGCTTTCTTT
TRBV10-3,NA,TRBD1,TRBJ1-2,CAISGVGGDGYTF,TGTGCCATCAGTGGGGTAGGGGGCGATGGCTACACCTTC
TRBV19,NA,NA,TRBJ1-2,CASSIDLNYGYTF,TGTGCCAGTAGTATAGACCTGAACTATGGCTACACCTTC
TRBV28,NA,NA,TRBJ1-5,CASSLRGGDNQPQHF,TGTGCCAGCAGTTTAAGAGGGGGGGACAATCAGCCCCAGCATTTT
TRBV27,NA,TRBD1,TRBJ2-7,CASSPGTGLVEQYF,TGTGCCAGCAGCCCCGGGACAGGGTTGGTCGAGCAGTACTTC
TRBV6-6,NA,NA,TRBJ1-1,CASSSGGGTLWTEAFF,TGTGCCAGCAGCTCCGGCGGGGGGACGTTATGGACTGAAGCTTTCTTT
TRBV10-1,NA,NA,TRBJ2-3,CASRKQGSDTQYF,TGCGCCAGCAGAAAACAGGGCTCCGATACGCAGTATTTT
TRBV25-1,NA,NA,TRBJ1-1,CASSEYLWPVTGGTEAFF,TGTGCCAGCAGTGAATATCTTTGGCCCGTGACCGGGGGCACTGAAGCTTTCTTT
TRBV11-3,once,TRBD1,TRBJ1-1,CASSLRGQGATRTEAFF,TGTGCCAGCAGCTTACGGGGACAGGGGGCGACTCGGACTGAAGCTTTCTTT
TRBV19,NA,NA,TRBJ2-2,CASSIFGGPNTGELFF,TGTGCCAGTAGTATATTCGGGGGACCGAACACCGGGGAGCTGTTTTTT
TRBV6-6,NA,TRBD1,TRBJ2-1,CASSIGQGFYNEQFF,TGTGCCAGCAGCATCGGACAGGGGTTTTACAATGAGCAGTTCTTC
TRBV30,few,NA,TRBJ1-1,CAWSPQGWTEAFF,TGTGCCTGGAGTCCCCAGGGTTGGACTGAAGCTTTCTTT
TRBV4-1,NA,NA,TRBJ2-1,CASASGDPTHEQFF,TGCGCCAGCGCGTCGGGAGACCCCACCCATGAGCAGTTCTTC
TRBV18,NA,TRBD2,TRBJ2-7,CASSPYGLAGAGSYEQYF,TGTGCCAGCTCACCCTATGGACTAGCGGGTGCTGGGTCCTACGAGCAGTACTTC
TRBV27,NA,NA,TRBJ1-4,CASSLDYSTTNEKLFF,TGTGCCAGCAGCCTGGATTACAGCACTACTAATGAAAAACTGTTTTTT
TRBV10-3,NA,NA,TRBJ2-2,CAISSRTEVAGELFF,TGTGCCATCAGTTCCCGGACAGAGGTGGCCGGGGAGCTGTTTTTT
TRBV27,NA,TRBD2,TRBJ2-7,CASSPVAGSSYEQYF,TGTGCCAGCAGCCCAGTAGCGGGAAGCTCCTACGAGCAGTACTTC
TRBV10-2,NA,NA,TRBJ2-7,CATVLGGGYEQYF,TGCGCCACCGTCCTAGGAGGTGGTTACGAGCAGTACTTC
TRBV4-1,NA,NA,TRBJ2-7,CASSQERTGSSYEQYF,TGCGCCAGCAGCCAAGAACGGACTGGCAGCTCCTACGAGCAGTACTTC
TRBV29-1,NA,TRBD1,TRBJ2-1,CSVVSGQGYNEQFF,TGCAGCGTTGTATCTGGACAGGGGTACAATGAGCAGTTCTTC
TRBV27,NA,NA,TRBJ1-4,CASTTGWGEKLFF,TGTGCCAGCACCACAGGGTGGGGTGAAAAACTGTTTTTT